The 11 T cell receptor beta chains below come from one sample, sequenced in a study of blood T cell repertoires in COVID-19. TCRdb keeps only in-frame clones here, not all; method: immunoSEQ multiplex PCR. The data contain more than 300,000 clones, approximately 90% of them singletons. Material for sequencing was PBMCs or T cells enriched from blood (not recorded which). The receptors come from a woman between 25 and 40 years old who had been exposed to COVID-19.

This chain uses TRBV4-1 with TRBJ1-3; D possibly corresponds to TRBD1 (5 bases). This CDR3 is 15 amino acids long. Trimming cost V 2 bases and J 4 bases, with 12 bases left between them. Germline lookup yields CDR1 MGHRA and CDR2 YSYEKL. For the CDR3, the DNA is TGCGCCAGCAGCCAACGGGGGGAAACAGGAAACACCATATATTTT. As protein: CASSQRGETGNTIYF.

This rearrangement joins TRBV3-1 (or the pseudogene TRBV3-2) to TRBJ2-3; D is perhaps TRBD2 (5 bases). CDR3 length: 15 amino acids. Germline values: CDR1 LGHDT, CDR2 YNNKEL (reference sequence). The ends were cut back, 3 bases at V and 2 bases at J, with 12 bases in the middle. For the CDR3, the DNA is TGTGCCAGCAGCCAGACTACCCTCTACACAGATACGCAGTATTTT. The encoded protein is CASSQTTLYTDTQYF.

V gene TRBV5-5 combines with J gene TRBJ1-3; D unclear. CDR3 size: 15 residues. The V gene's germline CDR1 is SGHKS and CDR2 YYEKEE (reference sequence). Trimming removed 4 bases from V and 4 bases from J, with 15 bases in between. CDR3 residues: CASSLGRGSGNTIYF. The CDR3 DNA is TGTGCCAGCAGCCTCGGTCGGGGATCGGGAAACACCATATATTTT.

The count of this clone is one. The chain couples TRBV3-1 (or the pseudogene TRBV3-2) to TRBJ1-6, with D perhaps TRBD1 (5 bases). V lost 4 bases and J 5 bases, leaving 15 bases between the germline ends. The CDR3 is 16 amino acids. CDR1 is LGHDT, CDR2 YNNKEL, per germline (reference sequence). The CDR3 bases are TGTGCCAGCAGCCCCAGGGAGGCGGTACATAATTCACCCCTCCACTTT. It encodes CASSPREAVHNSPLHF.

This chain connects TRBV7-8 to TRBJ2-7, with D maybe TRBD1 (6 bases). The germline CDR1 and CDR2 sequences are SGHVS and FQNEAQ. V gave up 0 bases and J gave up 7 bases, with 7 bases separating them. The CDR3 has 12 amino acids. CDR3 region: CASSLAGGEQYF. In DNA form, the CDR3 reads TGTGCCAGCAGCTTAGCAGGGGGTGAGCAGTACTTC.

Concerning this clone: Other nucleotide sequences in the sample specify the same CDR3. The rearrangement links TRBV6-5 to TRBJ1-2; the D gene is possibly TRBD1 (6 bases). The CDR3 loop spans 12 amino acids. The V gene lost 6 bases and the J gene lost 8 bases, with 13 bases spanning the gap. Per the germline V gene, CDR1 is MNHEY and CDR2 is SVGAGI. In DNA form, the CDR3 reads TGTGCCAGCAGCCAACAGGGATACGGCTACACCTTC. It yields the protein CASSQQGYGYTF.

The CDR3 loop reads CASSYRGVAEAFF. CDR3 sequence (DNA): TGTGCCAGCAGTTACCGGGGTGTTGCTGAAGCTTTCTTT. This rearrangement joins TRBV6-5 to TRBJ1-1; D is ambiguous. Germline lookup yields CDR1 MNHEY and CDR2 SVGAGI. V was shortened by 2 bases and J by 6 bases, with 10 bases between the two germline ends. The CDR3 is made up of 13 amino acids.

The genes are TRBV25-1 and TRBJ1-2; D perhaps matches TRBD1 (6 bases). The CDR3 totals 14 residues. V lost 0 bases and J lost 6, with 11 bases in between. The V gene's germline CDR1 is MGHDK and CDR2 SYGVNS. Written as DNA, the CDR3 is TGTGCCAGCAGTGAATATGGCCACAGGGATGGCTACACCTTC. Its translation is CASSEYGHRDGYTF.

Here the CDR3 reads CASADLGGGQPQHF. In nucleotides, the CDR3 is TGTGCCAGCGCCGACCTTGGGGGGGGCCAGCCCCAGCATTTT. The rearrangement uses TRBV2 and TRBJ1-5; a weak D match, TRBD1 (6 bases). Trimming pared 8 bases from V and 7 bases from J, leaving 18 bases between. There are 14 residues in the CDR3. The germline gives CDR1 SNHLY, CDR2 FYNNEI.

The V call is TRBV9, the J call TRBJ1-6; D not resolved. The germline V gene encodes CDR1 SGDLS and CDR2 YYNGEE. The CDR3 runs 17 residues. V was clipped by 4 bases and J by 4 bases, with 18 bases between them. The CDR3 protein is CASSPLGGRFYNSPLHF. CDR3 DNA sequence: TGTGCCAGCAGCCCCCTCGGAGGCCGCTTTTATAATTCACCCCTCCACTTT.

The CDR3 coding sequence is TGTGCCAGCAGCTTGGATACAGGGTTTTATGGAAACACCATATATTTT. This encodes CASSLDTGFYGNTIYF. This sequence joins TRBV5-6 and TRBJ1-3, with D perhaps TRBD1 (6 bases). V dropped 0 bases and J dropped 3 bases, with 13 bases sitting between them. Germline loops: CDR1 SGHDT, CDR2 YYEEEE. The CDR3 is 16 amino acids.